This T cell receptor beta chain was documented in a study of OX40 agonist ivuxolimab in advanced cancers. This CDR3 spans 13 amino acids. Germline CDR1 is MNHEY and CDR2 is SVGAGI. Measured with immunoSEQ multiplex PCR; TCRdb has only the in-frame clones, and not every one. This table has 85,000 to 100,000 clones, around 90% appearing once. Comment on this clone: One end of the junction does not line up with germline, which may come from a read error.

The V call is TRBV6-5, the J call TRBJ2-7; 9 nucleotides match TRBD1. The receptor's source is an adult with an advanced solid tumor such as melanoma, head and neck, liver or kidney cancer. Here the sequenced sample was CD4+ or CD8+ T cells sorted from blood, taken in a trial of the OX40 agonist ivuxolimab. Here the CDR3 reads CASRDRGSHEQYF. Here the CDR3 DNA reads TGTGCCAGCAGGGACAGGGGCTCCCACGAGCAGTACTTC.